This TCR beta chain was sequenced for a study of cytomegalovirus exposure and HLA in healthy donors. This clone appeared a single time. This CDR3 region has 13 residues. Trimming took 5 bases from V and 5 from J; bases not matched to a gene: 5. Germline CDR1 and CDR2: MNHEY and SMNVEV (reference sequence). The PCR ran on 60 Vbeta and 13 Jbeta primers. Profiled with immunoSEQ multiplex PCR; TCRdb holds only in-frame clones, not every one. The sample has about 160,000 clones, around 72% seen once. This receptor was identified in a man in his forties in good health and CMV-seropositive. Specimen: PBMCs. V gene TRBV27 combines with J gene TRBJ2-7; the match to TRBD1 covers 8 bases. The CDR3 DNA is TGTGCCAGCAGTATAGGACAGGGAAACGAGCAGTACTTC. Translated: CASSIGQGNEQYF.